This entry is about one TCR beta chain. What it recognizes is unknown. Libraries were prepared by immunoSEQ multiplex PCR; TCRdb keeps only in-frame clonotypes and omits some of them. The sample includes under 170,000 clones, over 75% seen only once; the top ten take more than 3%. This entry is derived from a study of T cell responses to AZD1222 COVID-19 vaccine. V lost 1 base to trimming and J lost 3 bases; unmatched junction nucleotides: 8. Germline V gene sequence: CDR1 LGHDT, CDR2 YNNKEL (reference sequence). The CDR3 is 16 amino acids. The study, taken as a whole, reports: Every sample of the repertoires postdated the peak T cell response. The sample set comprised mostly white British donors with more females, and clonal diversity was possibly underestimated. Baseline testing showed seropositivity in only a handful of AZD1222 recipients. Spike-specific TCR breadth and depth went up after people got two AZD1222 doses.

The material was peripheral blood, obtained 28 days after the second AZD1222 dose. This receptor was obtained from an adult who received the AZD1222 COVID-19 vaccine. The chain recombines TRBV3-1 (or the pseudogene TRBV3-2) with TRBJ1-2; 7 bases line up with TRBD1. In DNA, the CDR3 is TGTGCCAGCAGCCAAGTGTTGACAGGGAGTCACTATGGCTACACCTTC. Translating gives CASSQVLTGSHYGYTF.